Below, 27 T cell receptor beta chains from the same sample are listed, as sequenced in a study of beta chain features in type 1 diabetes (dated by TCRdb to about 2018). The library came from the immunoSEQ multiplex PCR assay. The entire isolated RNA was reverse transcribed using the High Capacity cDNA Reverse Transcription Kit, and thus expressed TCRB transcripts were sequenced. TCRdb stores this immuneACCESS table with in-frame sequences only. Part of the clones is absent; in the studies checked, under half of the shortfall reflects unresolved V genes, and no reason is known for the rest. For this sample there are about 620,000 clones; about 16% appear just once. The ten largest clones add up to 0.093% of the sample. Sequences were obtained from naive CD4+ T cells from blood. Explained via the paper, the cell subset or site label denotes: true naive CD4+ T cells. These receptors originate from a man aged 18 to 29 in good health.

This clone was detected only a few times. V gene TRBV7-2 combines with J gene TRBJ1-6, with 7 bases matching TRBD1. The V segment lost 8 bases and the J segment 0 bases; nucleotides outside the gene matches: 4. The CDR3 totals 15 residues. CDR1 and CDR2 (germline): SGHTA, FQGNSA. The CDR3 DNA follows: TGTGCCAGCCAGGGGGACAGCTCCTATAATTCACCCCTCCACTTT. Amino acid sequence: CASQGDSSYNSPLHF.

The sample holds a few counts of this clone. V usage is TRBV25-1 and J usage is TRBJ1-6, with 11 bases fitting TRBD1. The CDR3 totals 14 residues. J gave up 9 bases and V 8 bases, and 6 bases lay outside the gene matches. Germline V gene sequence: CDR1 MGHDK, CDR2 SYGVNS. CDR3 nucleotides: TGTGCCAGCGGAGGGACAGGGGGTTCTTCACCCCTCCACTTT. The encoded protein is CASGGTGGSSPLHF.

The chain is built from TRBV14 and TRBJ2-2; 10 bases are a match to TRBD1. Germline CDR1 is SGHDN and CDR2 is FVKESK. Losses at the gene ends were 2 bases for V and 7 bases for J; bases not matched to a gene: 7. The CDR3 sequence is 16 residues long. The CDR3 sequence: CASSQFRDRGHGELFF. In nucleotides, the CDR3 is TGTGCCAGCAGCCAATTCCGGGACAGGGGTCACGGGGAGCTGTTTTTT. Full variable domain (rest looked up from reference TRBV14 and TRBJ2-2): EAGVTQFPSHSVIEKGQTVTLRCDPISGHDNLYWYRRVMGKEIKFLLHFVKESKQDESGMPNNRFLAERTGGTYSTLKVQPAELEDSGVYFCASSQFRDRGHGELFFGEGSRLTVL.

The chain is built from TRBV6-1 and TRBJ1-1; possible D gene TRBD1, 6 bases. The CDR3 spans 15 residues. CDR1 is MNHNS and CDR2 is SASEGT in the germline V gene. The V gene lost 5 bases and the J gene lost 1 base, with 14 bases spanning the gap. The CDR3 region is CASSSQGIGNTEAFF. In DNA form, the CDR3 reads TGTGCCAGCAGTTCGCAGGGGATCGGGAACACTGAAGCTTTCTTT.

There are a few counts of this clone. CDR3 loop: CASSPRDRGSYEQYF. DNA of the CDR3: TGTGCCAGCAGCCCCCGGGACAGGGGTTCCTACGAGCAGTACTTC. The V gene is TRBV7-2, the J gene TRBJ2-7; 10 bases agree with TRBD1. The germline V gene has CDR1 SGHTA and CDR2 FQGNSA. The CDR3 extends over 15 amino acids. V lost 5 bases, J lost 1 base, and 5 bases stayed unmatched.

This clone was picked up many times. DNA for the CDR3: TGTGCCAGCAGCAAGGGACAGGGGGAGGCTGAAGCTTTCTTT. Protein sequence: CASSKGQGEAEAFF. This sequence joins TRBV7-9 and TRBJ1-1, with TRBD1 matching over 11 bases. Germline trimming cut 5 bases from V and 6 bases from J; bases unmatched to any gene: 5. Germline-derived CDR1 and CDR2 are SEHNR and FQNEAQ (reference sequence). This CDR3 contains 14 residues.

The CDR3: CASSLYLGGPYEQYF. The DNA of the CDR3 is TGCGCCAGCAGCTTGTACCTCGGTGGACCCTACGAGCAGTACTTC. The chain joins TRBV5-1 to TRBJ2-7; unclear D gene. This CDR3 comprises 15 residues. Trimming removed 1 base at V and 2 bases at J, with 13 bases between. Germline CDR1 SGHRS, CDR2 YFSETQ.

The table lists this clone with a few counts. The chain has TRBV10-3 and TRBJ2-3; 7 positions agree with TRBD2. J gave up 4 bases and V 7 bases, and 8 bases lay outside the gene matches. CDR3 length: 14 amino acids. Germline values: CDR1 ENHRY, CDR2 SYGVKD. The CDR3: CAIKQAGESDTQYF. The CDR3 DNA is TGTGCCATCAAGCAGGCGGGGGAATCAGATACGCAGTATTTT.

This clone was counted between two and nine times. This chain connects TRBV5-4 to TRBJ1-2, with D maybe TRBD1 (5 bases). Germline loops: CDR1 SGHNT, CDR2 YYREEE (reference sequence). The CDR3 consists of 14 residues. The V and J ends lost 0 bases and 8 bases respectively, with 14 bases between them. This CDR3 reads CASSLALAEGGYTF. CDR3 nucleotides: TGTGCCAGCAGCTTGGCCCTCGCAGAGGGGGGCTACACCTTC.

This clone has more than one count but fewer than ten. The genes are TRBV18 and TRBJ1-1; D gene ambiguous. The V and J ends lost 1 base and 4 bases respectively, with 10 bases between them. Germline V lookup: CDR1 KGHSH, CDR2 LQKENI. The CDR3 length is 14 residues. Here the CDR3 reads CASSPLMESTEAFF. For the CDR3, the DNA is TGTGCCAGCTCACCACTTATGGAATCCACTGAAGCTTTCTTT.

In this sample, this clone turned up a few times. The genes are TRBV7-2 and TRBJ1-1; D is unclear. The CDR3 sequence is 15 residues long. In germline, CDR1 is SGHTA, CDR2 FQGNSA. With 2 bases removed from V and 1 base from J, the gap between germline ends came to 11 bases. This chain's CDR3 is CASSLMPSGNTEAFF. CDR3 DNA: TGTGCCAGCAGCTTAATGCCTTCGGGGAACACTGAAGCTTTCTTT.

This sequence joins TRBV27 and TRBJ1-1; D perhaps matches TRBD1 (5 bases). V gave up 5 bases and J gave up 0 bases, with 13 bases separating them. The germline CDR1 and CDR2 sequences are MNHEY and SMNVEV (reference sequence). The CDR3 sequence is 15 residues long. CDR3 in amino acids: CASSRRVGLNTEAFF. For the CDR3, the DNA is TGTGCCAGCAGTCGAAGGGTGGGACTGAACACTGAAGCTTTCTTT.

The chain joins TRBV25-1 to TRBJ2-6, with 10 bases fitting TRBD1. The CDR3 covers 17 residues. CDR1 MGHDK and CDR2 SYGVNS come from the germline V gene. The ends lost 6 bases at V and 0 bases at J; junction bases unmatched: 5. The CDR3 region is CASRRDRGSSGANVLTF. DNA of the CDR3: TGTGCCAGCAGACGGGACAGGGGATCCTCTGGGGCCAACGTCCTGACTTTC.

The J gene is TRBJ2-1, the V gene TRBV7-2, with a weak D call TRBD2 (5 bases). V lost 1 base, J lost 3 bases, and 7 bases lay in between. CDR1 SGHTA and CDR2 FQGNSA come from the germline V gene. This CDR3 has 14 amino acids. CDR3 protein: CASSLELVYNEQFF. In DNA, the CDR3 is TGTGCCAGCAGCTTAGAACTAGTCTACAATGAGCAGTTCTTC.

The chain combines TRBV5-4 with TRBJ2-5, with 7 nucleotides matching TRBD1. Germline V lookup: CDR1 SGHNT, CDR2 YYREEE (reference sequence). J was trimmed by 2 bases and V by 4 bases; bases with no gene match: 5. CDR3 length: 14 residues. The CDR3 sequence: CASSPGQVQETQYF. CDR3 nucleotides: TGTGCCAGCAGCCCCGGACAGGTTCAAGAGACCCAGTACTTC.

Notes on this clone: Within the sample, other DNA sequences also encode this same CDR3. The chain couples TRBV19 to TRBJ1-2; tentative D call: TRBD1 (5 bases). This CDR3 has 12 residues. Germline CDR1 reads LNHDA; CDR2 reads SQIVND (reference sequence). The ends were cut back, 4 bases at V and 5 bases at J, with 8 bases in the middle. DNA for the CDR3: TGTGCCAGTAGTAGAACAGGATATGGCTACACCTTC. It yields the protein CASSRTGYGYTF.

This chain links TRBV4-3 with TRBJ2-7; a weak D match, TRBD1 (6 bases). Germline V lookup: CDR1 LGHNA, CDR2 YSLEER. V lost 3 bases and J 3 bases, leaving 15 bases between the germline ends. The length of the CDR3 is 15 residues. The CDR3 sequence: CASSHLGGSHYEQYF. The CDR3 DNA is TGCGCCAGCAGCCACCTAGGGGGATCACACTACGAGCAGTACTTC.

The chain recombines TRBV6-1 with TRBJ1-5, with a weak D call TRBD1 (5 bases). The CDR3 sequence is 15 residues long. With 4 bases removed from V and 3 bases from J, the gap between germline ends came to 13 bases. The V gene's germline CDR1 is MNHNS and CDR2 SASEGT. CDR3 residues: CASSVGLRDNQPQHF. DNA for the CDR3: TGTGCCAGCAGTGTGGGACTCCGGGACAATCAGCCCCAGCATTTT.

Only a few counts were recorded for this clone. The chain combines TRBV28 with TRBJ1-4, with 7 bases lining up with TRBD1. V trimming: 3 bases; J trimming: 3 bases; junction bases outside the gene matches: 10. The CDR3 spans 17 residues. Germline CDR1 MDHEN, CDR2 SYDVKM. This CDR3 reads CASSFELNDRANEKLFF. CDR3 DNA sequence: TGTGCCAGCAGTTTCGAATTAAATGACAGGGCTAATGAAAAACTGTTTTTT. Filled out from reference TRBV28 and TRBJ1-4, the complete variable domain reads DVKVTQSSRYLVKRTGEKVFLECVQDMDHENMFWYRQDPGLGLRLIYFSYDVKMKEKGDIPEGYSVSREKKERFSLILESASTNQTSMYLCASSFELNDRANEKLFFGSGTQLSVL.

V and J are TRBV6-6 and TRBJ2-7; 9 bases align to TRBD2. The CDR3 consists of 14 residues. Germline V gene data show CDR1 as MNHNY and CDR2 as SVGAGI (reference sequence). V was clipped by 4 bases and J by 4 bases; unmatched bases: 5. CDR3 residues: CASSLSAGGYEQYF. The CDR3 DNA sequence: TGTGCCAGCAGTTTAAGCGCGGGAGGGTACGAGCAGTACTTC.

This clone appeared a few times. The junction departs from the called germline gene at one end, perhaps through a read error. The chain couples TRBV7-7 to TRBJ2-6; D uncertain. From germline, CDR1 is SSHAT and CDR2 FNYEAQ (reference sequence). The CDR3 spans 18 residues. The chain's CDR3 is CASSLEARIYSGANVLTF. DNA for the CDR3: TGTGCTAGCAGCTTAGAGGCCAGAATATACTCTGGGGCCAACGTCCTGACTTTC.

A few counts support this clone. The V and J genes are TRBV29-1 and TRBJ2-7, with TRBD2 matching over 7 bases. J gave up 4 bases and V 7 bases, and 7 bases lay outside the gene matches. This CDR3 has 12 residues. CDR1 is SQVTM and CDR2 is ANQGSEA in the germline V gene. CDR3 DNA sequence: TGCAGCGCTGCCGGGGGGACTTACGAGCAGTACTTC. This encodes CSAAGGTYEQYF.

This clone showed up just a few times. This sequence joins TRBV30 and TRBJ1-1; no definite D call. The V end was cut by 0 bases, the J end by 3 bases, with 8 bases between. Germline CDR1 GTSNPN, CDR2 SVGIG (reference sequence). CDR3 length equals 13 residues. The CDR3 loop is CAWSVGPYTEAFF. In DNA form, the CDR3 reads TGTGCCTGGAGTGTAGGGCCCTACACTGAAGCTTTCTTT.

CDR3: CASSAQLVRGFTDTQYF. The CDR3 nucleotides read TGTGCCAGCAGTGCCCAACTAGTCAGGGGTTTCACAGATACGCAGTATTTT. This sequence joins TRBV2 and TRBJ2-3, with D perhaps matching TRBD1 (6 bases). Germline CDR1 and CDR2: SNHLY and FYNNEI. The V gene lost 4 bases and the J gene lost 2 bases, with 19 bases spanning the gap. The CDR3 runs to 17 residues.

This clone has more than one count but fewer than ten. CDR3 in amino acids: CAWSYRGNYGYTF. The CDR3 DNA is TGTGCCTGGAGTTACAGGGGAAACTATGGCTACACCTTC. The chain has TRBV30 and TRBJ1-2; 7 bases agree with TRBD1. CDR3 length: 13 amino acids. V lost 2 bases to trimming and J lost 2 bases; unmatched junction nucleotides: 2. Germline lookup yields CDR1 GTSNPN and CDR2 SVGIG (reference sequence). The full variable domain, with the rest looked up from reference TRBV30 and TRBJ1-2, is SQTIHQWPATLVQPVGSPLSLECTVEGTSNPNLYWYRQAAGRGLQLLFYSVGIGQISSEVPQNLSASRPQDRQFILSSKKLLLSDSGFYLCAWSYRGNYGYTFGSGTRLTVV.

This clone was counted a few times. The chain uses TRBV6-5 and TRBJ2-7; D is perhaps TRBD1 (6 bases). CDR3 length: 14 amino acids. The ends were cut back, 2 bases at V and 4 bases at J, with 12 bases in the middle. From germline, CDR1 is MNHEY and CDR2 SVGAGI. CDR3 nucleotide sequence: TGTGCCAGCAGTTACATGGGGCAGGGGTACGAGCAGTACTTC. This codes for CASSYMGQGYEQYF.

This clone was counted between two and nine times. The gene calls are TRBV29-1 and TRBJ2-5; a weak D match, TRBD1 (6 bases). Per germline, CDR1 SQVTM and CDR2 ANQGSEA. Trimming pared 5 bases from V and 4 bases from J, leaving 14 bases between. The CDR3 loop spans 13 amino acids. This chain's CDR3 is CSVLTGWRETQYF. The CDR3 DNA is TGCAGCGTTCTCACAGGGTGGCGAGAGACCCAGTACTTC.